This T cell receptor beta chain was obtained from a study of blood T cell dynamics during melanoma immunotherapy. Time point: week 3, after first cycle of checkpoint inhibitor. The table came from immunoSEQ multiplex PCR; TCRdb's copy has only in-frame clones and leaves some out. The table lists some 13,000 clones, about nine tenths of them singletons. The specimen was blood, collected from a patient treated with checkpoint blockade. The receptor was derived from a human donor with melanoma.

DNA of the CDR3: TGTGCCACTCTTGCCTGGGGAGGGGAGAATGAGCAGTTCTTC. Encoded protein: CATLAWGGENEQFF. The rearrangement uses TRBV18 and TRBJ2-1, with 7 nucleotides matching TRBD2. The CDR3 is 14 amino acids. J lost 7 bases, V lost 10 bases, and 13 bases had no gene match. The V gene's germline CDR1 is KGHSH and CDR2 LQKENI.